This TCR beta chain was identified during a study of OX40 agonist ivuxolimab in advanced cancers. As for the study in general: In this cohort, patients received ivuxolimab, an agonistic anti-OX40 (CD134) antibody. Cancers in dose escalation were hepatocellular, melanoma, renal cell and head and neck.

Systemic immunosuppression or autoimmune disease history was grounds to exclude patients. Generated by immunoSEQ multiplex PCR, the TCRdb table keeps only in-frame clones and is missing some. The repertoire includes about 86,000 clones, about 91% of them detected once, and less than 0.2% sits in the top ten. V shed 4 bases, J shed 3 bases, and the junction held 16 bases outside the gene matches. The CDR3 is 18 amino acids. Germline V CDR1 and CDR2: SGDLS, YYNGEE. Sequencing used CD4+ or CD8+ T cells sorted from blood, obtained in a trial of the OX40 agonist ivuxolimab. This receptor was obtained from an adult with an advanced solid tumor such as melanoma, head and neck, liver or kidney cancer. The chain has TRBV9 and TRBJ2-3; 8 nucleotides agree with TRBD2. Here the CDR3 reads CASSPQIVISGRTDTQYF. CDR3 in DNA: TGTGCCAGCAGCCCGCAGATCGTGATAAGCGGGAGAACAGATACGCAGTATTTT.